A selection of T cell receptor beta chains follows, all from one sample in a study of blood T cells in healthy people across ages. TCRdb reprocessed the 5' RACE reads with MiXCR, giving one entry per CDR3 protein. The top ten hold roughly 26% of the sample, which has nearly 800,000 distinct CDR3 sequences, roughly 56% seen once. Sequenced input: blood. These receptors came from a man aged 40-49 years in good health. The CDR3 runs from the conserved cysteine through the conserved F or W. A D gene is named only where the DNA matches it firmly. The size of a clone is reported for some rows only, either as once, few or many, or as a class for expanded clones.

clone size: -; V gene: TRBV6-5; D gene: TRBD2; J gene: TRBJ2-1; CDR3 DNA: TGTGCCAGCAGTTACACCCCTCCAGCGGGAGAATTAAATGAGCAGTTCTTC; CDR3 protein: CASSYTPPAGELNEQFF
clone size: -; V gene: TRBV20-1; D gene: TRBD2; J gene: TRBJ2-1; CDR3 DNA: TGCAGTGCCCCATCCACGGGACTAGCGGAGCAGTTCTTC; CDR3 protein: CSAPSTGLAEQFF
clone size: -; V gene: TRBV6-2/TRBV6-3; D gene: -; J gene: TRBJ2-4; CDR3 DNA: TGTGCCAGCGTTTCCGAAATCAGCCAAAACATTCAGTACTTC; CDR3 protein: CASVSEISQNIQYF
clone size: once; V gene: TRBV5-8; D gene: TRBD1; J gene: TRBJ2-1; CDR3 DNA: TGTGCCAGCAGCTTGAGCAGGGGGCACTACAATGAGCGGTTCTTC; CDR3 protein: CASSLSRGHYNERFF
clone size: few; V gene: TRBV15; D gene: TRBD1; J gene: TRBJ2-5; CDR3 DNA: TGTGCCACCAGAAGGATGAGGGGGCAAGGGACCCAGTACTTC; CDR3 protein: CATRRMRGQGTQYF
clone size: -; V gene: TRBV6-5; D gene: TRBD1; J gene: TRBJ2-5; CDR3 DNA: TGTGCCAGCAGTTTACTTTCCGGGACAGGGCACGGAGAGACCCAGTACTTC; CDR3 protein: CASSLLSGTGHGETQYF
clone size: -; V gene: TRBV20-1; D gene: -; J gene: TRBJ2-6; CDR3 DNA: TGCAGTGCTGTGGGGGCCAACGTCCTGACTTTC; CDR3 protein: CSAVGANVLTF
clone size: few; V gene: TRBV6-1; D gene: -; J gene: TRBJ1-5; CDR3 DNA: TGTGCCAGCAGTGGGACAGACAATCAGCCCCAGCATTTT; CDR3 protein: CASSGTDNQPQHF
clone size: -; V gene: TRBV9; D gene: -; J gene: TRBJ2-2; CDR3 DNA: TGTGCCAGTCTTCCCTTCCTGGGGGCCGGGGAGCTGTTTTTT; CDR3 protein: CASLPFLGAGELFF
clone size: few; V gene: TRBV5-1; D gene: TRBD1; J gene: TRBJ2-7; CDR3 DNA: TGCGCCAGCAGCTTATTTAAAAACCTAGACAGGGCGGCTTTACCAGCTGAGCAGTACTTC; CDR3 protein: CASSLFKNLDRAALPAEQYF
clone size: -; V gene: TRBV7-9; D gene: -; J gene: TRBJ2-3; CDR3 DNA: TGTGCCAGCAGCTTCACAGGGAGCACAGATACGCAGTATTTT; CDR3 protein: CASSFTGSTDTQYF
clone size: few; V gene: TRBV12-5; D gene: TRBD2; J gene: TRBJ2-7; CDR3 DNA: TGTGCTACCCGGGGGGGGTTCTTCTACGAGCAGTACTTC; CDR3 protein: CATRGGFFYEQYF
clone size: -; V gene: TRBV7-3; D gene: TRBD2; J gene: TRBJ2-1; CDR3 DNA: TGTGCCAGCAGCTTAAATGGAGCGGGAGTTGAGCAGTTCTTC; CDR3 protein: CASSLNGAGVEQFF
clone size: -; V gene: TRBV5-6; D gene: TRBD2; J gene: TRBJ2-1; CDR3 DNA: TGTGCCAGCAGCATAGGACTAGCGGGGGGCGGCCTGGCGGGGAATGAGCAGTTCTTC; CDR3 protein: CASSIGLAGGGLAGNEQFF